The entry below gives a single T cell receptor beta chain sequence along with its context. What it binds is not known. This record belongs to a study of cytotoxic CD8 clonotypes in ibrutinib-treated CLL. Study-level points and caveats: Increased clonality at ibrutinib response gave way to a return toward baseline at progression.

CDR3 size: 14 residues. Germline assignment: CDR1 MNHEY and CDR2 SMNVEV (reference sequence). The V end lost 2 bases, the J end lost 2 bases, and 10 bases lay between the germline ends. TCRdb's copy holds only in-frame clones and misses some; the assay was immunoSEQ multiplex PCR. This table has roughly 180,000 clones, approximately 72% appearing once. This chain uses TRBV27 with TRBJ2-7, with a possible D match to TRBD2 (6 bases). This clonotype was sampled from a human donor with chronic lymphocytic leukemia. This specimen was PBMCs, taken after 24 months of ibrutinib treatment. The CDR3 DNA reads TGTGCCAGCAGTTTAGACGGGAGCGCCTACGAGCAGTACTTC. Translation: CASSLDGSAYEQYF.